The TCR beta chain under discussion was sequenced for a study of cytomegalovirus exposure and HLA in healthy donors. Assay used: immunoSEQ multiplex PCR; TCRdb lists only in-frame clones, some missing. The sample consists of under 400,000 clones, 86% of them appearing once. Sequencing input: PBMCs. The source is a woman aged 18 to 35 in good health and CMV-seronegative.

Written as DNA, the CDR3 is TGTGCCAGCAGCGAGAACAGGGGGCCCTATGGCTACACCTTC. This codes for CASSENRGPYGYTF. The J gene is TRBJ1-2, the V gene TRBV5-4; 9 bases match TRBD1. The CDR3 is 14 amino acids. J lost 4 bases, V lost 4 bases, and 5 bases had no gene match. Germline values: CDR1 SGHNT, CDR2 YYREEE (reference sequence).